The entry that follows covers one T cell receptor (beta chain) sequence. The antigen remains unidentified. The data derive from a study of cytomegalovirus exposure and HLA in healthy donors. Study conclusions and caveats: Later on, analysis showed that most CMV-associated TCR beta chains appeared to be HLA-restricted. The authors listed 150 or so TCR beta chains as cytomegalovirus-associated.

Primers for the PCR totalled 60 Vbeta and 13 Jbeta. The repertoire was sequenced with immunoSEQ multiplex PCR; TCRdb's copy has only in-frame clones and lacks some. The repertoire includes over 100,000 clones, around four fifths of them detected once, and roughly 7.7% sits in the top ten. Germline V gives CDR1 GTSNPN, CDR2 SVGIG (reference sequence). The CDR3 totals 11 residues. With 1 base removed from V and 4 bases from J, the gap between germline ends came to 4 bases. The clonotype originates from a woman between 50 and 59 years old in good health and CMV-seropositive. Sequencing input: PBMCs. This chain connects TRBV30 to TRBJ1-1; D is unresolved. The CDR3 loop is CAWSDFTEAFF. The DNA of the CDR3 is TGTGCCTGGAGTGACTTCACTGAAGCTTTCTTT.